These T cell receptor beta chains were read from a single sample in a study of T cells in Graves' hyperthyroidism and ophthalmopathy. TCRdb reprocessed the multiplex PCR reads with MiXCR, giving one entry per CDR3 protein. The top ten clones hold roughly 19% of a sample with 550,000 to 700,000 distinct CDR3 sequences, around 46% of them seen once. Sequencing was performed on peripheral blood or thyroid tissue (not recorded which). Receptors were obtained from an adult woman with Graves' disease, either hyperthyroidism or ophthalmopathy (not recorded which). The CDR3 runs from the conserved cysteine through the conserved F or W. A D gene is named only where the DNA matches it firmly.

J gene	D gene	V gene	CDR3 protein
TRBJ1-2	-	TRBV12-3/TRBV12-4	CASSLAQGSYGYTF
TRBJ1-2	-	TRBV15	CATSRDRGDYGYTF
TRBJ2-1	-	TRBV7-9	CASSLGEKYGEQFF
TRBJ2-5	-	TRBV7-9	CASSFGQSNQETQYF
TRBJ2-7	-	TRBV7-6	CASSLAGSREQYF
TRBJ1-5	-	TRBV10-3	CAISESSQKSNQPQHF
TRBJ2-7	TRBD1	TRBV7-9	CASSSWTGWDEQYF
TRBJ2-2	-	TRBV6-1	CASRDRDTGELFF
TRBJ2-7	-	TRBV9	CASSVVVKGWSYEQYF
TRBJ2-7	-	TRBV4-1	CASSQVWDNGGEQYF
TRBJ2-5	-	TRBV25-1	CASSGEGTETQYF
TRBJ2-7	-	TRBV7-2	CASSFAGPSLEQYF
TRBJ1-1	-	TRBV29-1	CSVDVGLNTEAFF
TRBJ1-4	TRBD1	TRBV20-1	CSASYDRGPEKLFF
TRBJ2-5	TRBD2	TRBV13	CASSLLAGGPTQETQYF
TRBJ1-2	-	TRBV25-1	CASSSVGSYGYTF
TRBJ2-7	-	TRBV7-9	CASSLDGLYEQYF
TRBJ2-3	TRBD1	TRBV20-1	CSAPDDRGTDTQYF
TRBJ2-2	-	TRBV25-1	CASSPQHTGELFF
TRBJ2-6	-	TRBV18	CASSPLGRGSGANVLTF
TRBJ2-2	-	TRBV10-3	CAIRTGIRSGELFF
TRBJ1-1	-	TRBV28	CASSLRDGLAFF
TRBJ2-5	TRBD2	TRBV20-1	CSAAGEGQETQYF
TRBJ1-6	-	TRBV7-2	CASSFRDTLYPLHF
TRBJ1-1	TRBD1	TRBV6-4	CASSTNTGGMAEAFF
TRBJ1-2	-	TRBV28	CASSFSGVYGYTF
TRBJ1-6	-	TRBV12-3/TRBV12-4	CASSLRERDSPLHF
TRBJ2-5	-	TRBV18	CASSPRDDETQYF
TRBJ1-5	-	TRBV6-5	CASSLRQYQPQHF